A selection of T cell receptor beta chains follows, all from one sample in a study of blood T cell repertoires in COVID-19. TCRdb's table, derived via immunoSEQ multiplex PCR, lists solely in-frame clones and lacks some. The sample comprises approximately 140,000 clones, around 85% of which are singletons, and approximately 2.7% rests with the top ten. The sample consisted of peripheral blood. Every receptor here comes from a woman aged 35 to 49 with active or convalescent COVID-19. Both conserved end residues are part of each CDR3. The D gene is left open where the match is weak. The size field is filled for only some rows; it gives once, few, many or a size class.

>TRBV18|NA|NA|TRBJ1-5
TGTGCCAGCTCACCAGACAGTCTTAATCAGCCCCAGCATTTT
CASSPDSLNQPQHF
>TRBV2|NA|TRBD1|TRBJ2-5
TGTGCCAGCCTTCCCAGGGGGTTAGCCGCAGAGACCCAGTACTTC
CASLPRGLAAETQYF
>TRBV28|NA|TRBD1|TRBJ2-5
TGTGCCAGCACTCCCAGGGGGAGTAGGGAGACCCAGTACTTC
CASTPRGSRETQYF
>TRBV5-4|few|NA|TRBJ1-1
TGTGCCAGCAGCTTCAATGGAGGGGCTGGGGTCACTGAAGCTTTCTTT
CASSFNGGAGVTEAFF
>TRBV19|NA|NA|TRBJ1-5
TGTGCCAGTAGTACGGATATGCAACGGGACATCTTGTCCCTTAGCAATCAGCCCCAGCATTTT
CASSTDMQRDILSLSNQPQHF
>TRBV7-2|NA|NA|TRBJ2-2
TGTGCCAGCAGCTTATCCCCACGGACAGCTACTGGGGAGCTGTTTTTT
CASSLSPRTATGELFF
>TRBV4-2|few|NA|TRBJ2-4
TGTGCCAGCAGCCAAACTGAGGGAGACATTCAGTACTTC
CASSQTEGDIQYF
>TRBV5-4|NA|TRBD1|TRBJ1-2
TGTGCCAGCAGCTCCGAAACAGGGGCGGTCTATGGCTACACCTTC
CASSSETGAVYGYTF
>TRBV4-1|few|NA|TRBJ1-1
TGCGCCACCAGAGGACTGCTGAAGAACACTGAAGCTTTCTTT
CATRGLLKNTEAFF
>TRBV6-5|NA|NA|TRBJ1-2
TGTGCCAGCACTTCCCCGGGGCGGGGGGGCTACACCTTC
CASTSPGRGGYTF
>TRBV6-5|NA|NA|TRBJ1-6
TGTGCCAGCACCGCGGGGAGGGGAGGATCACCCCTCCACTTT
CASTAGRGGSPLHF
>TRBV19|NA|NA|TRBJ1-1
TGTGCCAGTAGTATGAAAGGAGGGGTCACTGAAGCTTTCTTT
CASSMKGGVTEAFF
>TRBV7-2|NA|TRBD1|TRBJ2-1
TGTGCCAGCAGCTTCTCCGGGACAGGGAGCTCCTACAATGAGCAGTTCTTC
CASSFSGTGSSYNEQFF
>TRBV9|NA|NA|TRBJ1-5
TGTGCCAGCAGCGTAGCTTATTCGGGGGTCGAGTGTCGTCTTGGCAATCAGCCCCAGCATTTT
CASSVAYSGVECRLGNQPQHF
>TRBV9|NA|TRBD1|TRBJ2-3
TGTGCCAGCAGCGCTCGGACAGGGAGCACAGATACGCAGTATTTT
CASSARTGSTDTQYF